This T cell receptor beta chain originates from a study of glioma-infiltrating T cells after dendritic cell vaccination. The wider study: Dendritic cell vaccine was injected intradermally three times, biweekly.

V was clipped by 2 bases and J by 4 bases, with 9 bases between them. The germline CDR1 and CDR2 sequences are SGHRS and YFSETQ. This CDR3 contains 13 residues. None of the glioblastoma patients had an isocitrate dehydrogenase mutation. Sequencing was performed with immunoSEQ multiplex PCR; in TCRdb, only in-frame clones are kept and a portion is missing. The repertoire holds 80,000 to 95,000 clones, with about 85% as singletons. Sample: blood, taken before dendritic cell vaccination. The sequence came from a human donor with glioblastoma. The V call is TRBV5-1, the J call TRBJ1-1; D may be TRBD1 (6 bases). The CDR3 bases are TGCGCCAGCAGCTTTACAGGGATCACTGAAGCTTTCTTT. It specifies CASSFTGITEAFF.